The T cell receptor (beta chain) under discussion was sequenced for a study of shared clonotypes between healthy human individuals. Comment on this clone: Its antigen remains unknown.

Overall study findings and caveats: Generally, naive subsets came out with larger estimated richness than memory subsets.

Naive CD8 populations comprised CD45RO-negative cells positively selected for CCR7, excluding terminally differentiated effector memory CD45RA+ cells. The donors, healthy adults who were HIV-negative, had experienced no recent acute infections or vaccinations. Every donor was a Caucasian adult from Nashville, Tennessee. Germline V gives CDR1 SGDLS, CDR2 YYNGEE. CDR3 size: 14 residues. V shed 3 bases, J shed 6 bases, and the junction held 5 bases outside the gene matches. The data were produced by immunoSEQ multiplex PCR, yet TCRdb's version contains in-frame clones alone and is incomplete. The repertoire includes some 2.1 million clones, 90% to 95% of them detected once, and over 1.5% sits in the top ten.

This sequence joins TRBV9 and TRBJ2-7, with 11 bases fitting TRBD1. The sequencing sample was made of naive CD8+ T cells from PBMCs. This clonotype was sampled from a man younger than 35 in good health. Some clones in this sample may be carry-over from other donors' samples. For the CDR3, the DNA is TGTGCCAGCAGCGCCTGGGACAGGGGGGGCGAGCAGTACTTC. Translated: CASSAWDRGGEQYF.